This TCR beta chain appears in the sequencing data of a study of T cells and Merkel cell carcinoma outcomes. Looked up from germline, CDR1 is MRHNA and CDR2 is SNTAGT. V lost 2 bases and J lost 5, with 12 bases in between. The length of the CDR3 is 14 residues. On this clone itself: Its antigen is currently unknown.

Findings and limits, study-wide: Repertoire plus T-cell density reportedly predicted Merkel cell carcinoma outcomes.

Measured with immunoSEQ multiplex PCR; TCRdb has only the in-frame clones, and not every one. The table records fewer than 20,000 clones, around 81% of them present only once. The receptor's source is a human donor with Merkel cell carcinoma. The chain joins TRBV6-4 to TRBJ1-1; maybe TRBD1 (5 bases). The sample consisted of tumor tissue from Merkel cell carcinoma. The CDR3 nucleotides read TGTGCCAGCAGTGACGAGGGCGGGGGAACTGAAGCTTTCTTT. This translates into CASSDEGGGTEAFF.